The T cell receptor (beta chain) described here comes from a study of blood T cell repertoires in COVID-19. Study-wide background: COVID-19 samples collected from the United States, Italy and Spain covered acute and convalescent phases. The cDNA or gDNA used as material had been derived from T cells, B-cell-depleted T cells, or PBMCs.

J gave up 0 bases and V 4 bases, and 2 bases lay outside the gene matches. CDR1 PRHDT and CDR2 FYEKMQ come from the germline V gene (reference sequence). The CDR3 contains 14 residues. As originally analysed: Reference gene primer amplification in the assay estimated nucleated cell counts. Data came from immunoSEQ multiplex PCR; TCRdb stores just in-frame clones and leaves some out. Clone size and V and J calls were adopted from that table, with D and trimming inferred from the DNA. The table shows over 120,000 clones, with approximately 84% occurring only once. The chain links TRBV13 to TRBJ2-7; 8 nucleotides agree with TRBD2. Sequencing was performed on peripheral blood. This receptor was obtained from a woman aged 60-75 years with acute or convalescent COVID-19. In nucleotides, the CDR3 is TGTGCCAGCAGCTCGGCGGGGGGCTCCTACGAGCAGTACTTC. This encodes CASSSAGGSYEQYF.